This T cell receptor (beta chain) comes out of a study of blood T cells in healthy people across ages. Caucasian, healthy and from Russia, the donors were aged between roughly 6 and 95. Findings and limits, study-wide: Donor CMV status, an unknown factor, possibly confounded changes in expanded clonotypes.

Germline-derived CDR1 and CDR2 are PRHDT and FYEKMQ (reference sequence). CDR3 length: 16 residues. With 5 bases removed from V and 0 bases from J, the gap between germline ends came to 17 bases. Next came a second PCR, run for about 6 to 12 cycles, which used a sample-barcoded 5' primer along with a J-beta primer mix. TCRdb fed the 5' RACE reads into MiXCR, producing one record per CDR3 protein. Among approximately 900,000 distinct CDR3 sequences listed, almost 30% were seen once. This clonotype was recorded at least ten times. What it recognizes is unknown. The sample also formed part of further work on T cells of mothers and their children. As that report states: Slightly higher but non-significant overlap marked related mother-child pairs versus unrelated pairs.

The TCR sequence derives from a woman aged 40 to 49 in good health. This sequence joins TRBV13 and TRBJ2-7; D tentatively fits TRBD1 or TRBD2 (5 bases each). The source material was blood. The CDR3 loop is CASSALTGRYSYEQYF. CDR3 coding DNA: TGTGCCAGCAGCGCCCTCACGGGACGGTACTCCTACGAGCAGTACTTC.